This T cell receptor beta chain was sequenced for a study of blood T cell repertoires in COVID-19 (dated by TCRdb to the early 2020s). Regarding the complete study: The collaborator samples originated in the United States, Italy and Spain and spanned the acute and convalescent phases of COVID-19. A de-identified subject ID, COVID-19 status, age in years and sex were almost always included in the sample metadata. The samples were drawn from the first 160 participants of the ongoing ImmuneRACE study and from 1,254 subjects provided by 6 global collaborators. Where HLA class I and class II types were available, the types were taken from metadata supplied by the sample provider, not from assay-based typing. The material from the prospective study consisted of cDNA or gDNA derived from T cells, B-cell-depleted T cells, or PBMCs. Subjects who had been exposed to COVID-19, were actively infected with it, or had recovered from it provided the deeply sampled blood TCRbeta repertoires that made up the dataset. A freely available public database, intended as a resource for researchers studying the immune response to SARS-CoV-2, is where the repertoires were released. The investigation overall reported the following: The quantity of clinical and demographic metadata differed by source and by participant and was supplied without curation.

One collaborating source in Seattle enrolled patients while the patients were actively infected and followed the patients over time throughout the course of disease. Each collaborating institution followed its own protocols to collect whole blood in K2EDTA tubes. Collaborator samples were shipped for TCRbeta analysis as frozen whole blood, isolated PBMCs, or DNA extracted from either sample type. Germline trimming: 1 base from V, 5 bases from J; junction bases outside gene matches: 2. Per the germline V gene, MNHNS is the CDR1 and SASEGT is the CDR2. Reading from cysteine to phenylalanine, the CDR3 counts 14 amino acids. The kept DNA is CDR3 alone, 42 bases in frame from the first base. On this clone itself: It has no known antigen specificity. No much larger clonotype is one base removed from it; base qualities were not supplied.

The immunoSEQ Assay, a bias-controlled multiplex PCR, was used to amplify TCRbeta CDR3 regions from genomic DNA. The original pipeline was this. The number of nucleated cells in each sample was estimated from the amplification of reference gene primers within the assay. To quantify the absolute abundance of each unique TCRbeta CDR3 rearrangement, sequence reads were collapsed and filtered. Productive Simpson clonality was computed per sample as the square root of Simpson's diversity index over productive rearrangements. Imported from immuneACCESS, the table was reduced by TCRdb to in-frame sequences with V and J called. These copies leave out some clones; in studies compared against another copy, an unresolved V gene accounts for under half, and the cause of the remainder is not known. That table gives V, J and clone size, and the DNA gave D and trimming. For this sample the table gives roughly 330,000 clones, of which roughly 86% were detected only once. Jointly, the top ten make up around 9.9% of the sample.

Rearrangement joined TRBV6-1 to TRBJ1-5, with 7 bases aligning to TRBD1. Material for sequencing was peripheral blood. This clonotype was sampled from a man under 40 with COVID-19, enrolled during active disease. CDR3 loop: CASSEGQGYQPQHF. The DNA sequence is given as TGTGCCAGCAGTGAAGGACAGGGTTATCAGCCCCAGCATTTT.